The 9 T cell receptor beta chains listed next were all sequenced from one sample in a study of glioma-infiltrating T cells. Amplification of TCR alpha and beta CDR3 regions from RNA used iRepertoire nested multiplex PCR. One entry per CDR3 protein, called by TCRdb with MiXCR from the multiplex PCR reads. Of about 99,000 distinct CDR3 sequences listed, around 31% are singletons. Sequenced input: glioma tissue, nonneoplastic brain tissue, or PBMCs (not recorded which). These receptors all come from a human donor with low-grade glioma or glioblastoma, undergoing nonglioma brain surgery, or in good health (not recorded which).

This clonotype was observed at least ten times. This chain joins TRBV20-1 and TRBJ1-5; D unresolved. CDR1 and CDR2 from the germline V gene are DFQATT and SNEGSKA (reference sequence). This CDR3 region has 15 residues. V was clipped by 3 bases and J by 0 bases, with 12 bases between them. The CDR3 sequence is CSARFSGNSNQPQHF. The CDR3 nucleotides are TGCAGTGCTAGGTTTTCGGGGAATAGCAATCAGCCCCAGCATTTT.

Only a few counts were recorded for this clonotype. The chain recombines TRBV24-1 with TRBJ2-2; unclear D gene. V lost 8 bases and J 3 bases, leaving 12 bases between the germline ends. The germline V gene has CDR1 KGHDR and CDR2 SFDVKD. The CDR3 consists of 14 residues. The DNA for the CDR3 is TGTGCCACCAAAGACACTGCCTACACCGGGGAGCTGTTTTTT. Its translation: CATKDTAYTGELFF.

This clonotype came up a few times. V gene TRBV19 combines with J gene TRBJ1-1; a weak D match, TRBD1 (6 bases). CDR1 LNHDA and CDR2 SQIVND come from the germline V gene (reference sequence). The CDR3 spans 15 residues. Deletions cut 4 bases from V and 6 bases from J, with 18 bases between. The CDR3 is CASSRMDSRGAEAFF. The CDR3 DNA follows: TGTGCCAGTAGTAGGATGGACAGCCGAGGCGCTGAAGCTTTCTTT. The full variable domain, its missing parts supplied by reference TRBV19 and TRBJ1-1, is DGGITQSPKYLFRKEGQNVTLSCEQNLNHDAMYWYRQDPGQGLRLIYYSQIVNDFQKGDIAEGYSVSREKKESFPLTVTSAQKNPTAFYLCASSRMDSRGAEAFFGQGTRLTVV.

This clonotype has ten or more counts. This chain uses TRBV3-1 with TRBJ2-2; D not certain. From germline, CDR1 is LGHDT and CDR2 YNNKEL (reference sequence). The V and J ends lost 4 bases and 5 bases respectively, with 2 bases between them. The length of the CDR3 is 11 residues. Here the CDR3 reads CASSRTGELFF. As DNA, the CDR3 is TGTGCCAGCAGCCGGACCGGGGAGCTGTTTTTT.

This clonotype was seen a handful of times. The V and J genes are TRBV4-1 and TRBJ2-5; 7 bases map to TRBD2. The CDR3 is 15 residues long. The J segment lost 5 bases and the V segment lost 0 bases, leaving 6 bases of the junction unmatched. Germline-derived CDR1 and CDR2 are MGHRA and YSYEKL. The CDR3 sequence: CASSQESREGETQYF. For the CDR3, the DNA is TGCGCCAGCAGCCAAGAAAGCAGGGAGGGGGAGACCCAGTACTTC.

This clonotype has a handful of counts. The chain couples TRBV5-5 to TRBJ1-1, with 8 bases aligning to TRBD1. Germline-derived CDR1 and CDR2 are SGHKS and YYEKEE (reference sequence). The CDR3 contains 16 residues. Germline trimming cut 3 bases from V and 1 base from J; bases unmatched to any gene: 8. CDR3 sequence (DNA): TGTGCCAGCAGCTCGGGACAGGCCATAAAGAACACTGAAGCTTTCTTT. Its protein product is CASSSGQAIKNTEAFF.

This clonotype appeared many times. The chain is built from TRBV6-1 and TRBJ2-3; D not resolved. Germline V gives CDR1 MNHNS, CDR2 SASEGT. CDR3 length: 13 residues. Trimming stripped 7 bases from V and 3 bases from J, with 11 bases between. The CDR3 spells CASMNYITDTQYF. Here the CDR3 DNA reads TGTGCCAGCATGAACTACATTACAGATACGCAGTATTTT.

This clonotype has ten or more counts. At one end the junction does not follow the germline gene, possibly because of a read error. This chain connects TRBV29-1 to TRBJ1-2; D gene ambiguous. CDR1 and CDR2 (germline): SQVTM, ANQGSEA. This CDR3 contains 9 residues. The CDR3 nucleotides read TGCAGCGCGGACGTAAACTCCGACTTC. Protein sequence: CSADVNSDF.

The chain combines TRBV19 with TRBJ2-3; TRBD2 matches 10 bases. The CDR3 extends over 17 amino acids. CDR1 is LNHDA, CDR2 SQIVND, per germline (reference sequence). With 3 bases clipped from V and 2 bases from J, the junction kept 8 bases outside the gene matches. This CDR3 is CASSIYLAGVTTDTQYF. The CDR3 DNA is TGTGCCAGTAGTATCTACCTAGCGGGGGTGACCACAGATACGCAGTATTTT.